The table lists the clone carrying this T cell receptor (beta chain) with a few counts. Its specificity is unknown. The sample is drawn from a study of vaccination effects on CD4 cells after COVID-19. Study in general: A few patients who were convalescent were sampled early, at day +14, and again late after vaccination. Points from the study as a whole: The study, lacking early post-infection timepoints, had few convalescent patients.

Cultured cells yielded isolated CD4+ T cells after more than nine days. A PCR test confirmed that the person had SARS-CoV-2 infection between March and December 2020. Everyone in the study got two shots of either the BNT162b2 or mRNA-1273 vaccine. V was shortened by 4 bases and J by 4 bases, with 13 bases between the two germline ends. Germline CDR1 KGHSH, CDR2 LQKENI. The CDR3 consists of 14 residues. Sequencing used immunoSEQ multiplex PCR; TCRdb keeps in-frame clones, though not all of them. This table holds tens of thousands of clones, around 80% found once. V gene TRBV18 combines with J gene TRBJ1-1; possibly TRBD1 for D (5 bases). The starting material was CD4+ T cells from PBMCs cultured without peptide, obtained after COVID-19 vaccination. This receptor was obtained from a human donor who had a prior SARS-CoV-2 infection. The CDR3 here is CASSLPGRFTEAFF. The CDR3 bases are TGTGCCAGCTCACTTCCAGGGAGGTTCACTGAAGCTTTCTTT. The full variable domain, with the rest looked up from reference TRBV18 and TRBJ1-1, is NAGVMQNPRHLVRRRGQEARLRCSPMKGHSHVYWYRQLPEEGLKFMVYLQKENIIDESGMPKERFSAEFPKEGPSILRIQQVVRGDSAAYFCASSLPGRFTEAFFGQGTRLTVV.